Listed here are 8 T cell receptor beta chains from one sample, sequenced in a study of PD-1 blockade in classical Hodgkin lymphoma. Time point reported: cycle 4 day 1 (C4D1), after five to seven weeks of nivolumab. Every patient experienced relapse after autologous stem cell transplantation, and brentuximab vedotin exposure varied. Repertoires were generated with immunoSEQ multiplex PCR, while TCRdb's copy carries only in-frame clones and drops some. This sample carries over 50,000 clones, more than 75% of them seen once, and the ten largest clones take approximately 7%. The sequenced sample was peripheral blood mononuclear cells (PBMCs), obtained before the fourth cycle of nivolumab. These TCRs come from a human donor with classical Hodgkin lymphoma.

The V and J genes are TRBV9 and TRBJ2-1; 7 bases align to TRBD2. After removal of 0 bases from V and 3 bases from J, the junction contained 3 bases not matched to a gene. CDR1 SGDLS and CDR2 YYNGEE come from the germline V gene. The CDR3 contains 15 residues. CDR3 sequence (DNA): TGTGCCAGCAGCGTAGAGGGACTAAGCTACAATGAGCAGTTCTTC. It codes for CASSVEGLSYNEQFF.

The J gene is TRBJ1-2, the V gene TRBV4-1; D unresolved. The germline V gene has CDR1 MGHRA and CDR2 YSYEKL. The CDR3 extends over 14 amino acids. The V gene lost 3 bases and the J gene lost 7 bases, with 15 bases spanning the gap. The DNA of the CDR3 is TGCGCCAGCAGCCACCCCCCTGGAGGTGCTGGCTACACCTTC. It is translated as CASSHPPGGAGYTF.

The chain is built from TRBV5-1 and TRBJ1-1; TRBD1 aligns across 8 bases. Germline V CDR1 and CDR2: SGHRS, YFSETQ. With V trimmed by 3 bases and J by 4 bases, 5 bases remained unmatched. This CDR3 contains 14 residues. The CDR3 loop is CASSSQGAGTEAFF. Here the CDR3 DNA reads TGCGCCAGCAGCTCGCAGGGGGCGGGCACTGAAGCTTTCTTT.

The genes are TRBV29-1 and TRBJ2-3; 8 bases fit TRBD2. V lost 3 bases, J lost 3 bases, and 8 bases stayed unmatched. CDR1 and CDR2 (germline): SQVTM, ANQGSEA. CDR3 length equals 15 residues. For the CDR3, the DNA is TGCAGCGTTGAGAGGGCGGGAGGAGGAACAGATACGCAGTATTTT. It is translated as CSVERAGGGTDTQYF.

The chain joins TRBV5-4 to TRBJ2-7; D gene ambiguous. CDR3 length: 12 amino acids. Germline lookup yields CDR1 SGHNT and CDR2 YYREEE (reference sequence). V gave up 3 bases and J gave up 7 bases, with 11 bases separating them. The CDR3 protein is CASSSIHKEQYF. The CDR3 bases are TGTGCCAGCAGCTCTATACATAAAGAGCAGTACTTC.

The genes are TRBV7-2 and TRBJ2-7; D possibly corresponds to TRBD2 (6 bases). This CDR3 spans 15 amino acids. Looked up from germline, CDR1 is SGHTA and CDR2 is FQGNSA. V dropped 5 bases and J dropped 4 bases, with 18 bases sitting between them. The CDR3 is CASSRSTRVRYEQYF. The DNA of the CDR3 is TGTGCCAGCAGCAGATCGACTAGGGTGCGATACGAGCAGTACTTC.

This chain joins TRBV29-1 and TRBJ2-5, with 8 nucleotides matching TRBD1. V gave up 7 bases and J gave up 3 bases; unmatched junction bases: 10. Germline CDR1 and CDR2: SQVTM and ANQGSEA. CDR3 length: 14 residues. In DNA form, the CDR3 reads TGCAGCGGCATGACAGGGGTGCAAAAAGAGACCCAGTACTTC. Its protein product is CSGMTGVQKETQYF.

J is TRBJ2-3 and V is TRBV5-6; TRBD1 aligns across 12 bases. The CDR3 runs 16 residues. Germline CDR1 SGHDT, CDR2 YYEEEE. V was pared by 0 bases and J by 4 bases, with 3 bases of the junction left unmatched. This CDR3 is CASSLVGQGAADTQYF. The CDR3 nucleotides are TGTGCCAGCAGCTTGGTGGGACAGGGGGCCGCAGATACGCAGTATTTT.